This entry lists 7 T cell receptor beta chains sequenced from one sample in a study of cytomegalovirus exposure and HLA in healthy donors. The PCR made use of 60 Vbeta and 13 Jbeta primers. Here immunoSEQ multiplex PCR was the method, and the copy in TCRdb shows in-frame clones only, minus some. The table lists around 180,000 clones, 80% to 90% of them singletons. Source material: PBMCs. The source of these receptors is a girl between 2 and 10 years old in good health and CMV-seropositive.

This chain connects TRBV10-3 to TRBJ1-2; possible D gene TRBD1, 5 bases. Trimming left V 11 bases short and J 2 bases short, with 18 bases between. The CDR3 is made up of 14 amino acids. Germline CDR1 ENHRY, CDR2 SYGVKD. The CDR3: CAVSQTEQNYGYTF. Here the CDR3 DNA reads TGTGCCGTTTCCCAGACAGAGCAGAACTATGGCTACACCTTC.

The V and J genes are TRBV18 and TRBJ2-7, with D possibly being TRBD1 (5 bases). Trimming took off 4 bases at V and 3 bases at J, with 10 bases between the two ends. The CDR3 runs 13 residues. Germline values: CDR1 KGHSH, CDR2 LQKENI. CDR3 in DNA: TGTGCCAGCTCACAGACAGAGCTCTACGAGCAGTACTTC. It codes for CASSQTELYEQYF.

Concerning this clone itself: Other nucleotide sequences in the sample specify the same CDR3. The rearrangement uses TRBV5-1 and TRBJ1-1; 9 bases are a match to TRBD1. Germline loops: CDR1 SGHRS, CDR2 YFSETQ. J gave up 1 base and V 0 bases, and 1 base lay outside the gene matches. This CDR3 is built from 15 residues. CDR3 amino acids: CASSLAGQGNTEAFF. The DNA of the CDR3 is TGCGCCAGCAGCTTGGCGGGACAGGGGAACACTGAAGCTTTCTTT.

This chain joins TRBV6-5 and TRBJ1-3; D gene ambiguous. The CDR3 is 14 amino acids. Germline values: CDR1 MNHEY, CDR2 SVGAGI. Trimming took off 2 bases at V and 1 base at J, with 6 bases between the two ends. The CDR3 protein is CASSYGGSGNTIYF. DNA of the CDR3: TGTGCCAGCAGTTACGGAGGGTCTGGAAACACCATATATTTT.

The chain employs TRBV7-6 and TRBJ2-1; 8 bases agree with TRBD1. V lost 0 bases and J lost 5; bases outside the gene matches: 6. The germline V gene encodes CDR1 SGHVS and CDR2 FNYEAQ. This CDR3 contains 16 residues. The CDR3 DNA reads TGTGCCAGCAGCTTAGCCTTCCGGGACAGGAACAATGAGCAGTTCTTC. Protein product: CASSLAFRDRNNEQFF.

The CDR3, as DNA: TGTGCCAGCAGCTTCCAGCCTACTATAAGGCAAGAGACCCAGTACTTC. It translates to CASSFQPTIRQETQYF. The chain combines TRBV11-3 with TRBJ2-5; D ambiguous. Looked up from germline, CDR1 is SGHNT and CDR2 is YENEEA. The V and J ends lost 3 bases and 2 bases respectively, with 16 bases between them. The CDR3 is 16 residues long.

This sequence joins TRBV5-4 and TRBJ2-2, with 10 bases aligning to TRBD1. J was trimmed by 6 bases and V by 3 bases; bases with no gene match: 8. Per germline, CDR1 SGHNT and CDR2 YYREEE (reference sequence). The CDR3 is made up of 16 amino acids. This CDR3 is CASSSRGTGVSGELFF. The CDR3, as DNA: TGTGCCAGCAGCTCTCGCGGGACAGGGGTATCCGGGGAGCTGTTTTTT.